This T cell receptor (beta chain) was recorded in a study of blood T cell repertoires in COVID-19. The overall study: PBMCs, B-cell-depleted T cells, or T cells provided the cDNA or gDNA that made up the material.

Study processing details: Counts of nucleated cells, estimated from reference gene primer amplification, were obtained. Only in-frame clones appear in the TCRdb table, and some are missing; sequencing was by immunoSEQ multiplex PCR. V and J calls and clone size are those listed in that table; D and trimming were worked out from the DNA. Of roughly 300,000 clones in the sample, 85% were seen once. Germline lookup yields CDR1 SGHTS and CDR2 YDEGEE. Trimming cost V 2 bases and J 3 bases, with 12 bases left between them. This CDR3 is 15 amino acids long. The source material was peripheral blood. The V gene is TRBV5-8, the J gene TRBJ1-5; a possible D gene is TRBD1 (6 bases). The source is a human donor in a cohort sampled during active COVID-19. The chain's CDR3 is CASSLSGHFNQPQHF. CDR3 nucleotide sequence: TGTGCCAGCAGCTTATCGGGACACTTCAATCAGCCCCAGCATTTT.